The rows below give T cell receptor beta chains drawn from one sample of a study of STAT5B mutations in CD4+ large granular lymphocyte leukemia. Some clones are missing from TCRdb's copy, which holds only in-frame ones; the method was immunoSEQ multiplex PCR. The repertoire holds some 29,000 clones, with around 80% as singletons. Material for sequencing was CD4+ T cells from blood buffy coats. The receptor set was obtained from a human donor in good health. Each CDR3 is given with its conserved first and last residue. The order of the fields is clone size, V gene, CDR3 protein. Clone size, where shown, is once, few, many, or a class for clones that have expanded.

once | TRBV7-9 | CASSRDSPLHF
NA | TRBV14 | CASSPVGWPLAGVNDGYTF
few | TRBV2 | CASRAQGGQPQHF
NA | TRBV6-1 | CASTRILASTDTQYF
NA | TRBV6-1 | CASSRNNEQFF
NA | TRBV28 | CASSGRQDLRSDTQYF
once | TRBV19 | CASSRYGQGNTEAFF
NA | TRBV7-9 | CASSLVLTGTSASDTQYF
NA | TRBV7-6 | CASSLVSGTQYF
NA | TRBV5-1 | CASSPSGGSGNTIYF
NA | TRBV18 | CASSPRPEGEQYF
NA | TRBV7-9 | CASSFGRAGAYF
NA | TRBV19 | CASSPQGQGALFF
NA | TRBV5-1 | CASSSLTSGGTDTQYF
NA | TRBV18 | CASSPTRDSYGYTF
NA | TRBV7-9 | CASSLDGGGNTEAFF
NA | TRBV10-3 | CAISEAGSTDTQYF
NA | TRBV6-1 | CASSVGGGPYEQYF
NA | TRBV2 | CASSDGLGVSGNTIYF
NA | TRBV29-1 | CSVVKREGYEQYF
NA | TRBV10-1 | CASSENRGWTEAFF
once | TRBV10-3 | CAISEVEGRNYGYTF
few | TRBV21-1 | CASSKCRQGMDYGYTF
few | TRBV4-1 | CASSQGGEVVYGYTF
once | TRBV7-9 | CASSPTGSYEQYF
NA | TRBV6-6 | CASSPYLAVPRNEQFF
NA | TRBV10-3 | CATRDRLTEAFF
NA | TRBV21-1 | CASSNGTGATEVYEQYF
NA | TRBV5-4 | CASSLPGLRAPQETQYF
NA | TRBV6-6 | CASSYSTGGGELFF
NA | TRBV4-1 | CASSAQGISQPQHF
NA | TRBV18 | CASRSLAGDQGETQYF
NA | TRBV2 | CASSGDGPYTF
NA | TRBV20-1 | CRPDRNEQFF
NA | TRBV28 | CASSLHQPQHF
few | TRBV6-1 | CASSEKRGRGGDQPQHF
NA | TRBV13 | CASSSKTGGDIQYF
NA | TRBV6-1 | CASSERDRSEKLFF
NA | TRBV28 | CGAVGRGPGANVLTF
medium-sized | TRBV7-2 | CASSPDSGRGEQYF
NA | TRBV18 | CASSPPGQGAGGNQPQHF
NA | TRBV28 | CASSSQWDRVTETQYF
NA | TRBV9 | CASSATDRGPAFF
NA | TRBV5-6 | CASSLVTSSGANVLTF
NA | TRBV7-8 | CASSRHGQTNGYTF
NA | TRBV7-2 | CASSSPGLVSYNEQFF
NA | TRBV29-1 | CSAGEKRGGPYEQYF
NA | TRBV6-5 | CASSPGQEGGYTF
NA | TRBV5-8 | CASSLSGGQPQHF
NA | TRBV11-2 | CASSQLGLGGLEQYF
NA | TRBV5-5 | CASSLLGGLSTDTQYF
NA | TRBV25-1 | CASSARGGAGNTIYF